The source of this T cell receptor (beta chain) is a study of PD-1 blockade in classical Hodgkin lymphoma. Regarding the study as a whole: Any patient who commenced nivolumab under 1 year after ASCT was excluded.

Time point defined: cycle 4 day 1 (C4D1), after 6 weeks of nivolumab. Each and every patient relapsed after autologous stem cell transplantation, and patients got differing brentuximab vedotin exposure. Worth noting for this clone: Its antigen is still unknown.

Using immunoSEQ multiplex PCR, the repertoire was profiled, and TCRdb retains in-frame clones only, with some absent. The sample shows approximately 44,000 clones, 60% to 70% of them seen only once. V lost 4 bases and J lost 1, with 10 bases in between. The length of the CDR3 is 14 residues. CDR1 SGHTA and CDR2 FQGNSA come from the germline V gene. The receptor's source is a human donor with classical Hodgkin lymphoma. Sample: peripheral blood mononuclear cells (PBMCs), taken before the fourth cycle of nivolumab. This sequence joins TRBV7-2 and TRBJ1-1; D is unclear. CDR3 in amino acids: CASSSWTENTEAFF. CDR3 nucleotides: TGTGCCAGCAGCTCCTGGACTGAGAACACTGAAGCTTTCTTT.